These 7 T cell receptor beta chains share one sample of origin, sequenced in a study of regulatory T cells in long-lasting Graves disease. Sample time point: persistent/refractory GD, antithyroid drugs over 5 years with positive TRAb. Scientists built the TCR library using RNA that was extracted from PBMCs. Building the TCR beta libraries relied on iRepertoire HTBI primers, and CDR3 regions underwent Arm-PCR. TCRdb reanalysed the multiplex PCR reads using MiXCR and keeps one entry per CDR3 protein. The repertoire has a few hundred thousand distinct CDR3 sequences, less than 30% of them found once; the top ten carry roughly a quarter. The sample in question was peripheral blood mononuclear cells (PBMCs), obtained when the disease was refractory, from a patient treated with antithyroid drugs. The origin of the receptors is a woman between 40 and 55 years old with Graves disease.

This chain links TRBV6-1 with TRBJ1-1; the match to TRBD1 covers 7 bases. The CDR3 is made up of 15 amino acids. V was clipped by 7 bases and J by 1 base; unmatched bases: 9. In germline, CDR1 is MNHNS, CDR2 SASEGT. CDR3 sequence reads: CASTTLRGPNTEAFF. The DNA for the CDR3 is TGTGCCAGCACCACCCTAAGGGGGCCGAACACTGAAGCTTTCTTT.

The V and J genes are TRBV6-1 and TRBJ2-5; 8 bases line up with TRBD1. Trimming removed 5 bases from V and 2 bases from J; junction bases left unmatched: 7. The CDR3 is 15 residues long. From germline, CDR1 is MNHNS and CDR2 SASEGT. Here the CDR3 DNA reads TGTGCCAGCAGTCCGACAGGGGCATCTCAAGAGACCCAGTACTTC. Its protein is CASSPTGASQETQYF.

The chain recombines TRBV28 with TRBJ2-3; TRBD2 might be the D (5 bases). The CDR3 consists of 16 residues. CDR1 MDHEN and CDR2 SYDVKM come from the germline V gene. V was pared by 6 bases and J by 3 bases, with 19 bases between. CDR3 DNA sequence: TGTGCCAGCAGCTCCCCGGACTCTTATGAAACAGATACGCAGTATTTT. It codes for CASSSPDSYETDTQYF.

As concerns this clonotype: A much larger clone lies one base from this, so it may be a read error. The chain joins TRBV6-5 to TRBJ2-1, with D uncertain. CDR3 size: 14 residues. Trimming removed 1 base from V and 6 bases from J, with 10 bases in between. Germline assignment: CDR1 MNHEY and CDR2 SVGAGI. The CDR3 here is CASSYLGLVNEQFF. CDR3 DNA sequence: TGTGCCAGCAGTTACTTAGGGCTAGTCAATGAGCAGTTCTTC.

The chain has TRBV10-3 and TRBJ2-7; 8 bases map to TRBD1. Germline V lookup: CDR1 ENHRY, CDR2 SYGVKD. This CDR3 is built from 15 residues. V was clipped by 5 bases and J by 6 bases; unmatched bases: 12. CDR3 amino acids: CAISLRTGKRVEQYF. The CDR3 DNA reads TGTGCCATCAGTTTAAGGACAGGGAAAAGGGTCGAGCAGTACTTC.

At least ten counts were recorded for this clonotype. The chain recombines TRBV9 with TRBJ1-4; a weak D match, TRBD1 (5 bases). The CDR3 contains 14 residues. The germline V and J ends were trimmed by 3 bases and 5 bases, with 11 bases remaining between them. Germline loops: CDR1 SGDLS, CDR2 YYNGEE. The CDR3 loop is CASSEGAGNEKLFF. The CDR3 DNA reads TGTGCCAGCAGCGAAGGGGCCGGGAATGAAAAACTGTTTTTT.

This clonotype was picked up many times. An end of the junction does not agree with germline; a read error may underlie this. The chain carries TRBV7-7 and TRBJ2-5, with D uncertain. CDR1 is SSHAT and CDR2 is FNYEAQ in the germline V gene (reference sequence). The CDR3 contains 13 residues. In DNA form, the CDR3 reads TGTGCTAGCAGCTTAGTAGTCTCAAAGACCCAGTACTTC. This translates into CASSLVVSKTQYF.